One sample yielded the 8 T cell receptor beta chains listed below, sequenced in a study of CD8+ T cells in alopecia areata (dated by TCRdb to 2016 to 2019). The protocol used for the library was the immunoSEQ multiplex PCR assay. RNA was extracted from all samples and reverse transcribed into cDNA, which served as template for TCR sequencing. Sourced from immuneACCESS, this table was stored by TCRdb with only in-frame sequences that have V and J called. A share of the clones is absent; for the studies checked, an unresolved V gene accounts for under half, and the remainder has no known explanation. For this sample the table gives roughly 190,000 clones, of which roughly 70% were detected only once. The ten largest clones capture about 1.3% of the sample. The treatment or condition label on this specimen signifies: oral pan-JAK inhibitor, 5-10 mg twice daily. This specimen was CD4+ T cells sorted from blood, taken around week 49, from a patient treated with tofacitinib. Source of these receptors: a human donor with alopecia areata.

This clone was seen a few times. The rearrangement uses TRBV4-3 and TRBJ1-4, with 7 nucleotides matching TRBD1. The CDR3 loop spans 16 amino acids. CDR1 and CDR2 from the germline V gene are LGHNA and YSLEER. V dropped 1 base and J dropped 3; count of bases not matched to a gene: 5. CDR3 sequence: CASSQVRQGSNEKLFF. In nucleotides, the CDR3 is TGCGCCAGCAGCCAAGTTCGACAGGGATCTAATGAAAAACTGTTTTTT.

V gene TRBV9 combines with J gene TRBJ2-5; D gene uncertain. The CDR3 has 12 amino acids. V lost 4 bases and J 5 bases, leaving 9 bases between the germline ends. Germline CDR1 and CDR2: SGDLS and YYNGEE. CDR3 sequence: CASSPLGETQYF. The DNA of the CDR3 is TGTGCCAGCAGCCCTCTTGGGGAGACCCAGTACTTC.

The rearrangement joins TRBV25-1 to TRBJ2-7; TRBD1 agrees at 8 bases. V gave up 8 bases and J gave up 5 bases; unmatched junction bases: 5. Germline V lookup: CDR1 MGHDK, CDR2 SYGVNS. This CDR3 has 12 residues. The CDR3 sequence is CASWDRRDEQYF. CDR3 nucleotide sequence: TGTGCCAGCTGGGACAGGCGGGACGAGCAGTACTTC.

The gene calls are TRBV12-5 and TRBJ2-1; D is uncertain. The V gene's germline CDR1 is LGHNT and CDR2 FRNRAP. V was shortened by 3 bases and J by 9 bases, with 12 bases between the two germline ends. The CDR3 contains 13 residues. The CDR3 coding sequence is TGTGCTAGTGGTTTAGGTCAGAAAGGTGAGCAGTTCTTC. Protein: CASGLGQKGEQFF.

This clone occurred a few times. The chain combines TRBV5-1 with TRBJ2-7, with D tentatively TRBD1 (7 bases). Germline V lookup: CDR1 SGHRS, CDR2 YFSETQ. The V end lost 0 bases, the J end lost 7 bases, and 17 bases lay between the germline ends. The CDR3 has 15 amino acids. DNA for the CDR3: TGCGCCAGCAGCTTGGCACCAGGGGGGACGGGAGAGCAGTACTTC. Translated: CASSLAPGGTGEQYF.

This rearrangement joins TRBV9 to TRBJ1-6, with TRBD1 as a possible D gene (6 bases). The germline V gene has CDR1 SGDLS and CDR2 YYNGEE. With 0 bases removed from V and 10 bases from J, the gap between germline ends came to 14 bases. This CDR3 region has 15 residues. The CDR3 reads CASSVALGGRSPLHF. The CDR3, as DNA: TGTGCCAGCAGCGTAGCTTTGGGGGGCCGGTCACCCCTCCACTTT.

In nucleotides, the CDR3 is TGTGCCAGCACCCTGACAGGACCAAGGGATTCACCCCTCCACTTT. Protein: CASTLTGPRDSPLHF. The gene calls are TRBV27 and TRBJ1-6; D is perhaps TRBD1 (6 bases). CDR1 is MNHEY and CDR2 is SMNVEV in the germline V gene (reference sequence). V was pared by 7 bases and J by 8 bases, with 18 bases between. This CDR3 spans 15 amino acids.

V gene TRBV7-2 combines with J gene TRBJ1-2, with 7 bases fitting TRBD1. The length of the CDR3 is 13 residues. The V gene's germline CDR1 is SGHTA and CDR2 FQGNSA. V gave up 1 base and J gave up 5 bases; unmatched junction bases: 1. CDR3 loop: CASSLGGQYGYTF. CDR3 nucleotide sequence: TGTGCCAGCAGCTTAGGGGGACAGTATGGCTACACCTTC.